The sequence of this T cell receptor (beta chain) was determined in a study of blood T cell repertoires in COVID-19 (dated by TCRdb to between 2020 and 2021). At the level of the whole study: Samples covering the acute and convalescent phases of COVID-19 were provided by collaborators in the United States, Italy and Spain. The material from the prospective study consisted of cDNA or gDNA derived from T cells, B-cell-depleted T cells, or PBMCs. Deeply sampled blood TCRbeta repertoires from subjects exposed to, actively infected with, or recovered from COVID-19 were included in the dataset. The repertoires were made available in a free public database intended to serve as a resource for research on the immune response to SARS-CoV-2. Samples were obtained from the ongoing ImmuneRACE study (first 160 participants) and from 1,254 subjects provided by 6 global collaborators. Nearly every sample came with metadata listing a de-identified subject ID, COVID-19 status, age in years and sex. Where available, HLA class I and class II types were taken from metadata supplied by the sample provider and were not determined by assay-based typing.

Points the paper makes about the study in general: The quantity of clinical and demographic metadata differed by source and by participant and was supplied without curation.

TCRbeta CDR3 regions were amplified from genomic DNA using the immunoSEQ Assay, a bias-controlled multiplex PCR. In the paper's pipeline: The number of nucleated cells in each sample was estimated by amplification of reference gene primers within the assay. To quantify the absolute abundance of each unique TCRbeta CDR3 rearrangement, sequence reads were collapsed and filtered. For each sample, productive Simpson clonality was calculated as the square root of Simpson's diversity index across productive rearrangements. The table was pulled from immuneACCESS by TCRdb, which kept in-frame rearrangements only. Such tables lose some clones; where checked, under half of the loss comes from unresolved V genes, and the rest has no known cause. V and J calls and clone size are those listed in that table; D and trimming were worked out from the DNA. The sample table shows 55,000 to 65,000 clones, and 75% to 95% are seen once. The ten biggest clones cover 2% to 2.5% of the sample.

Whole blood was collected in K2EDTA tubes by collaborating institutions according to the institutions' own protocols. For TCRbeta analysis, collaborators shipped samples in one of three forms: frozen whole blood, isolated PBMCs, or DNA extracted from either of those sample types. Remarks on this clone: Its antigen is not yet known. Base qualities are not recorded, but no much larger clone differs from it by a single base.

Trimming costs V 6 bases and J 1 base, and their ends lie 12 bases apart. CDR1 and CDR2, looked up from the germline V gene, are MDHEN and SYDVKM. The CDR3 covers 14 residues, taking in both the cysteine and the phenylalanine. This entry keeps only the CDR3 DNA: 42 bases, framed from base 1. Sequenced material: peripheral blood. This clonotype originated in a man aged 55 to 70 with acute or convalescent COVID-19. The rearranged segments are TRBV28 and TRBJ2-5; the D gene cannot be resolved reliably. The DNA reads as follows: TGTGCCAGCAGCCAAGACTGGCCCCAAGAGACCCAGTACTTC. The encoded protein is CASSQDWPQETQYF.